This T cell receptor (beta chain) was identified in a study of graft-versus-host responses after intestinal transplantation. Study observations and caveats: Allografts carried high graft-versus-host to host-versus-graft clonal ratios in patients having graft-donor T cell macrochimerism. Ileal or blood samples showed some GvH clones first, and such clones were also found in recipient marrow.

Comments on this clone: Its antigen is as yet unknown.

Sequencing was performed with immunoSEQ multiplex PCR; in TCRdb, only in-frame clones are kept and a portion is missing. The top ten clones hold around 1.5% of a sample with approximately 50,000 clones, 70% to 90% of them seen once. This sample comprised PBMCs, obtained 26 days after transplant. This receptor was taken from a human patient who received an intestinal transplant, so some T cells may come from the graft donor.

The CDR3 DNA is TGTGCCAGCAGTTTATGGCCAGGGCTAAAAGACAATTCACCCCTCCACTTT. Residues: CASSLWPGLKDNSPLHF. V gene TRBV27 combines with J gene TRBJ1-6, with D maybe TRBD1 (5 bases). Trimming cost V 1 base and J 7 bases, with 17 bases left between them. This CDR3 is built from 17 residues. CDR1 is MNHEY, CDR2 SMNVEV, per germline (reference sequence).